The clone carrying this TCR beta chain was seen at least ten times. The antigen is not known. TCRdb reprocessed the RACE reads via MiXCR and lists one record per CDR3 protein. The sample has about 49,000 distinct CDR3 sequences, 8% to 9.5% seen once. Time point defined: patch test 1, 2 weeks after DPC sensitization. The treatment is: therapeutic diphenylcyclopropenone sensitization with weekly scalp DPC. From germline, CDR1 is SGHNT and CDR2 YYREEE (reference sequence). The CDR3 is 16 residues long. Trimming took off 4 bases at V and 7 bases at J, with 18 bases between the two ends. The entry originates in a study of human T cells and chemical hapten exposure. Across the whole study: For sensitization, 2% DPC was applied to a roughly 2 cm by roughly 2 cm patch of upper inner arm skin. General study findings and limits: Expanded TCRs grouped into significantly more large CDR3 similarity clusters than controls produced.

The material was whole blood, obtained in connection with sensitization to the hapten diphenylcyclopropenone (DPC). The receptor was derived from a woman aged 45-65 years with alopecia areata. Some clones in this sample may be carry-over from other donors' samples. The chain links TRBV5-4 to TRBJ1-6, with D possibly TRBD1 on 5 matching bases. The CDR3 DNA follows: TGTGCCAGCAGCCCGGGCGGCGGGGGACCCAATTCACCCCTCCACTTT. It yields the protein CASSPGGGGPNSPLHF. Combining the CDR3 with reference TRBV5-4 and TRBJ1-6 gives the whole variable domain ETGVTQSPTHLIKTRGQQVTLRCSSQSGHNTVSWYQQALGQGPQFIFQYYREEENGRGNFPPRFSGLQFPNYSSELNVNALELDDSALYLCASSPGGGGPNSPLHFGNGTRLTVT.